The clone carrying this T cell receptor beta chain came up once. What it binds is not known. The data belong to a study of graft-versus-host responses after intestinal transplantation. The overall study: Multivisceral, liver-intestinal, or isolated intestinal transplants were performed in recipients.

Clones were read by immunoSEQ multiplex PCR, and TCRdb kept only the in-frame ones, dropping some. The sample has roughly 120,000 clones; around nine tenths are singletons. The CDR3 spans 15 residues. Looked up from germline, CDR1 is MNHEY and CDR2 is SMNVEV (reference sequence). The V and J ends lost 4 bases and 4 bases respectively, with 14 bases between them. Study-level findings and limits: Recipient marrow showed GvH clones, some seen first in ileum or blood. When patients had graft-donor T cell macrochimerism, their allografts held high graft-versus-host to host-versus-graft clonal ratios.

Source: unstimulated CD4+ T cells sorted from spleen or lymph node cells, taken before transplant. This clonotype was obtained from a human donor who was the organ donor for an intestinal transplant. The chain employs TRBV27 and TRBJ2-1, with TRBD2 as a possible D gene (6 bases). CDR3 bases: TGTGCCAGCAGTTCCTACCGGGACTTATACAATGAGCAGTTCTTC. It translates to CASSSYRDLYNEQFF.